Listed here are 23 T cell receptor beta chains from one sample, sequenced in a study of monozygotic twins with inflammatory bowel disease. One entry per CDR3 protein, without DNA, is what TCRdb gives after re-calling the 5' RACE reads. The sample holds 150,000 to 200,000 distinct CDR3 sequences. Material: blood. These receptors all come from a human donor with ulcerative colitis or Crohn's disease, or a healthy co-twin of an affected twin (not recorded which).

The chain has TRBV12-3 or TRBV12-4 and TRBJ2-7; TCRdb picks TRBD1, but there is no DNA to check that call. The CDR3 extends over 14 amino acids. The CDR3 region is CASSPGQGFDEQYF.

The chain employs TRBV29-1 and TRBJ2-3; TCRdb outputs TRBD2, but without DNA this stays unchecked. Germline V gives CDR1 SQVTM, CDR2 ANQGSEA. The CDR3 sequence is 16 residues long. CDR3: CSVEERQTSGSDTQYF.

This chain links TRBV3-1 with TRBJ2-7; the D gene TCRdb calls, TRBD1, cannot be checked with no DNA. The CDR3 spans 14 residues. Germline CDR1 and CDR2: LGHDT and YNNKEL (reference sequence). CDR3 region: CASSLMGQIYEQYF.

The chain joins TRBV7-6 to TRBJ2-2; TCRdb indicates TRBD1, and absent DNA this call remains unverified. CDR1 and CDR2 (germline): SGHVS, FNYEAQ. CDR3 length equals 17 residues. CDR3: CASQYPRQGISTGELFF.

The CDR3 protein is CASSPGTATDTQYF. This chain connects TRBV12-3 or TRBV12-4 to TRBJ2-3; with no DNA, the TCRdb D assignment of TRBD1 cannot be verified. CDR3 size: 14 residues.

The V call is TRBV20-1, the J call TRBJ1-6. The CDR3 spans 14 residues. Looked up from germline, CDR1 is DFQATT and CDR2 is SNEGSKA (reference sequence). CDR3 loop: CSATPAYRGSPLHF.

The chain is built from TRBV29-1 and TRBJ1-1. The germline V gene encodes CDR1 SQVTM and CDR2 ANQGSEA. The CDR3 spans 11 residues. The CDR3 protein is CSVDESTEAFF.

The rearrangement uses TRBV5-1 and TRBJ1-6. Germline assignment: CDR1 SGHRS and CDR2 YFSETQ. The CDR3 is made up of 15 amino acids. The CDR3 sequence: CASSLEAVDNSPLHF. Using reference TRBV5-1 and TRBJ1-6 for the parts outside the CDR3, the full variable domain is KAGVTQTPRYLIKTRGQQVTLSCSPISGHRSVSWYQQTPGQGLQFLFEYFSETQRNKGNFPGRFSGRQFSNSRSEMNVSTLELGDSALYLCASSLEAVDNSPLHFGNGTRLTVT.

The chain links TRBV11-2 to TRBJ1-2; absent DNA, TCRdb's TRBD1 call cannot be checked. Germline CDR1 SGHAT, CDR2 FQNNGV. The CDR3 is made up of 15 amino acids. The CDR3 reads CASSSYRRSNYGYTF.

CDR3 in amino acids: CASSLAEQGWKLFF. The J gene is TRBJ1-4, the V gene TRBV12-3 or TRBV12-4; the D call of TRBD1 rests on TCRdb alone, since no DNA is present to check it. The CDR3 covers 14 residues.

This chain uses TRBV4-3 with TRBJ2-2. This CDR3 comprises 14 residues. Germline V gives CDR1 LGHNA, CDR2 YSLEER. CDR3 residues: CASSQDIRTGELFF.

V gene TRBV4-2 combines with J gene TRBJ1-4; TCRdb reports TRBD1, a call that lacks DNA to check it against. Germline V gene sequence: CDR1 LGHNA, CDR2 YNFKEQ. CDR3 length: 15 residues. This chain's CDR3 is CASSQAGTGDEKLFF.

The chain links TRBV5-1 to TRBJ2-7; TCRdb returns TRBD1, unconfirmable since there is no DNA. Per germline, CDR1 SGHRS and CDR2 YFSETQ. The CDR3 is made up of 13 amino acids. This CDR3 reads CASSLGGPYEQYF.

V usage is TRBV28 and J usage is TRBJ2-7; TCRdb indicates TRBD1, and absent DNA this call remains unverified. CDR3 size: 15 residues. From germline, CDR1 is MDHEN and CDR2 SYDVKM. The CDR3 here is CASSLRTGFTYEQYF.

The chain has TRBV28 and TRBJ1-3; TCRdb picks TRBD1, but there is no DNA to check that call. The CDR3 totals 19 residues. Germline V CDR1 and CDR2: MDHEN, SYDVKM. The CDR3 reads CASSPINSKDRGNWGPIYF.

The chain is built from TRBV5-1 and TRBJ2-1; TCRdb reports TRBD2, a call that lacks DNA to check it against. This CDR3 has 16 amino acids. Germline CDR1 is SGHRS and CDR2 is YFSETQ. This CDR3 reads CASSLSPGTSYNEQFF.

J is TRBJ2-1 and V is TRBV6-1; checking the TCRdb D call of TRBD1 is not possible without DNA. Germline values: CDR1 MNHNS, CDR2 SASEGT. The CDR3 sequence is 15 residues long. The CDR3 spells CATEQGEGAYNEQFF.

CDR3 loop: CSRGWGRINQPQHF. The V gene is TRBV29-1, the J gene TRBJ1-5; the TCRdb D gene call, TRBD1, has no DNA to confirm it. This CDR3 comprises 14 residues. CDR1 SQVTM and CDR2 ANQGSEA come from the germline V gene.

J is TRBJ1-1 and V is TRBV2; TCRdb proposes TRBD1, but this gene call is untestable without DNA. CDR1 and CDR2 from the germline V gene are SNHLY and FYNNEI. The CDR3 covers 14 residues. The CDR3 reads CASSERQGVTEAFF.

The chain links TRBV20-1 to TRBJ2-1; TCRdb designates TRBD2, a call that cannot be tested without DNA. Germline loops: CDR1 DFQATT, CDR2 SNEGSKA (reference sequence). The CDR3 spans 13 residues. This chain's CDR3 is CSALLAGHNEQFF.

CDR3 protein: CASSPPGLEGEQYF. The chain links TRBV28 to TRBJ2-7; the TCRdb D gene call, TRBD2, has no DNA to confirm it. Germline V gene sequence: CDR1 MDHEN, CDR2 SYDVKM. This CDR3 has 14 amino acids.

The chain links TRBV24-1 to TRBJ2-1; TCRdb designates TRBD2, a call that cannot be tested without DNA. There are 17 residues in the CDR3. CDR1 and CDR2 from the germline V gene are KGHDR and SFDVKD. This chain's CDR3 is CATSEPRDSVSYNEQFF.

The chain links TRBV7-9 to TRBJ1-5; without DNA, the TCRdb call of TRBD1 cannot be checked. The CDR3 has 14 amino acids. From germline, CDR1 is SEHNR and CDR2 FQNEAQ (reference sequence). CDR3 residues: CASSQGRADGPQHF.